The 14 T cell receptor beta chains in this list originate from one sample, sequenced in a study of CXCR3-negative and CXCR3-positive naive CD8 T cells. General study results and limits: Greater hydrophobicity was found in TRB CDR3s of CXCR3-positive naive cells than of CXCR3-negative naive cells.

These receptors are not linked to any known antigen. Preparation of TRB cDNA libraries relied on 5' RACE carrying UMI labels. Following a re-call of the 5' RACE reads, TCRdb has one entry per CDR3 protein and lacks DNA. In total, the table holds roughly 50,000 distinct CDR3 sequences. Sample: naive CXCR3+ CD8+ T cells from blood. As for subset: CD45RO-CCR7+CD27+CD95- naive CD8+ T cells expressing CXCR3 (TNR3+). The origin of the receptors is a human donor in good health. Some clones in this sample may be carry-over from other donors' samples.

This chain connects TRBV6-2 or TRBV6-3 to TRBJ2-7; there is no DNA to check the TCRdb D call of TRBD1. The germline V gene encodes CDR1 MNHEY and CDR2 SVGEGT. The CDR3 covers 14 residues. The CDR3 loop reads CASSDPGRIYEQYF.

The chain carries TRBV6-4 and TRBJ2-2. The CDR3 is 17 residues long. The germline V gene has CDR1 MRHNA and CDR2 SNTAGT. CDR3 residues: CASSDPDSFGNTGELFF.

The rearrangement uses TRBV20-1 and TRBJ2-3; TCRdb indicates TRBD2, and absent DNA this call remains unverified. CDR3 size: 16 residues. Per germline, CDR1 DFQATT and CDR2 SNEGSKA (reference sequence). The CDR3 region is CSARELTRGDTDTQYF.

The chain combines TRBV7-2 with TRBJ2-3. Germline CDR1 reads SGHTA; CDR2 reads FQGNSA. CDR3 length equals 11 residues. The CDR3 loop reads CASSFSDTQYF.

The V gene is TRBV6-6, the J gene TRBJ1-1; TCRdb picks TRBD1, but there is no DNA to check that call. The CDR3 is made up of 14 amino acids. The germline V gene has CDR1 MNHNY and CDR2 SVGAGI (reference sequence). The CDR3 loop reads CASSARDRAAEAFF.

The chain has TRBV15 and TRBJ2-7; TCRdb lists TRBD2, though no DNA is available to test this call. In germline, CDR1 is LNHNV, CDR2 YYDKDF (reference sequence). CDR3 length: 13 residues. CDR3 in amino acids: CATSGDFLGEQYF.

The J gene is TRBJ2-7, the V gene TRBV7-9; TCRdb's D call of TRBD1 is untestable without DNA. This CDR3 spans 15 amino acids. Germline values: CDR1 SEHNR, CDR2 FQNEAQ (reference sequence). Here the CDR3 reads CASSSLNRGVYEQYF. Supplemented by reference TRBV7-9 and TRBJ2-7, the full variable domain reads DTGVSQNPRHKITKRGQNVTFRCDPISEHNRLYWYRQTLGQGPEFLTYFQNEAQLEKSRLLSDRFSAERPKGSFSTLEIQRTEQGDSAMYLCASSSLNRGVYEQYFGPGTRLTVT.

This chain links TRBV25-1 with TRBJ2-3. CDR1 and CDR2 from the germline V gene are MGHDK and SYGVNS. The CDR3 has 13 residues. CDR3 region: CASSPPSTDTQYF.

This chain connects TRBV10-3 to TRBJ2-2. This CDR3 has 13 amino acids. CDR1 is ENHRY, CDR2 SYGVKD, per germline. The CDR3 sequence is CAISESTTGELFF.

The chain joins TRBV7-9 to TRBJ1-1; lacking DNA, the TRBD1 call made by TCRdb goes unchecked. Germline CDR1 reads SEHNR; CDR2 reads FQNEAQ (reference sequence). The CDR3 runs to 13 residues. The CDR3 sequence: CASSSGTGGEAFF.

This clonotype is classed as medium-sized (0.01 to 0.1%) by frequency. The J gene is TRBJ2-2, the V gene TRBV7-9; the D call from TCRdb, TRBD1, cannot be confirmed without DNA. CDR3 length: 16 residues. Germline-derived CDR1 and CDR2 are SEHNR and FQNEAQ (reference sequence). The CDR3 reads CASSPTQGGNTGELFF.

This chain connects TRBV29-1 to TRBJ2-7; TCRdb proposes TRBD1, but this gene call is untestable without DNA. Germline values: CDR1 SQVTM, CDR2 ANQGSEA. The CDR3 runs 13 residues. CDR3 sequence: CSVYRDGSYEQYF.

The chain carries TRBV4-3 and TRBJ2-7; TCRdb's assignment of TRBD1 cannot be checked, as there is no DNA. CDR1 is LGHNA, CDR2 YSLEER, per germline. The CDR3 consists of 14 residues. CDR3 amino acids: CASSQDTGGYEQYF.

The chain links TRBV13 to TRBJ1-1; TCRdb reports TRBD1, a call that lacks DNA to check it against. The CDR3 runs 15 residues. From germline, CDR1 is PRHDT and CDR2 FYEKMQ (reference sequence). This CDR3 reads CASSLGGTGGTEAFF. The variable domain in full, completed from reference TRBV13 and TRBJ1-1, reads AAGVIQSPRHLIKEKRETATLKCYPIPRHDTVYWYQQGPGQDPQFLISFYEKMQSDKGSIPDRFSAQQFSDYHSELNMSSLELGDSALYFCASSLGGTGGTEAFFGQGTRLTVV.